This TCR beta chain stems from a study of blood T cell repertoires in COVID-19. It was during active infection that Seattle patients were enrolled and then longitudinally followed. Sequencing was performed with immunoSEQ multiplex PCR; in TCRdb, only in-frame clones are kept and a portion is missing. The table records roughly 340,000 clones, around 89% of them present only once. J lost 4 bases, V lost 4 bases, and 5 bases had no gene match. From germline, CDR1 is MGHRA and CDR2 YSYEKL. The CDR3 runs to 15 residues. This TCR derives from a woman in her twenties or thirties with COVID-19, enrolled during active disease. Sequencing input: peripheral blood. V and J are TRBV4-1 and TRBJ2-3, with 10 positions matching TRBD2. CDR3 sequence reads: CASSLWTSGADTQYF. For the CDR3, the DNA is TGCGCCAGCAGCCTCTGGACTAGCGGCGCAGATACGCAGTATTTT.